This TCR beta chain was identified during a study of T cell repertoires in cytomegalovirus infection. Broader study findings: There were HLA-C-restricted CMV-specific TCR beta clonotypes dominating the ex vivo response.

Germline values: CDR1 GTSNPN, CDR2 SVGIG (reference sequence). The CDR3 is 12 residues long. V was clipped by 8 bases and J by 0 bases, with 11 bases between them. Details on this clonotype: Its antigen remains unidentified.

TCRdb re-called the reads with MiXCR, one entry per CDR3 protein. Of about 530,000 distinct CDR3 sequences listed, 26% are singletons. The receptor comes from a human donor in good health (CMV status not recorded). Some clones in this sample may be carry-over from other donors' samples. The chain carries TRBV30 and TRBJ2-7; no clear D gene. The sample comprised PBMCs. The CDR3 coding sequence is TGTGCCGGCCTGAGGAACTCCTACGAGCAGTACTTC. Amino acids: CAGLRNSYEQYF.